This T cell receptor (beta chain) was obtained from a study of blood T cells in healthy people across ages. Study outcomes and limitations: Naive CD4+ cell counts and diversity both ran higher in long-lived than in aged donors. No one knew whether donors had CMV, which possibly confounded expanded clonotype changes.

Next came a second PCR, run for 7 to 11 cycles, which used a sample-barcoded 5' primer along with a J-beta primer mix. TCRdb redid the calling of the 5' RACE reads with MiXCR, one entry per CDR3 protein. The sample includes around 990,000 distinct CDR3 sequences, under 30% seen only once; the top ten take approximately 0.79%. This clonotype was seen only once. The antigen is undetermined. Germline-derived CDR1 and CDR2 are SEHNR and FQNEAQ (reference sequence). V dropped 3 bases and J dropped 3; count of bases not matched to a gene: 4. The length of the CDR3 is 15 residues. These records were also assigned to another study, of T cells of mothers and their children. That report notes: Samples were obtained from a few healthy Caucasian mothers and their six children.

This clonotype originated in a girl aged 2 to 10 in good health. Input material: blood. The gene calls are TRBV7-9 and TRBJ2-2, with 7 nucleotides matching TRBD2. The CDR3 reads CASSFTREYTGELFF. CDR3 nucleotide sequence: TGTGCCAGCAGCTTCACGCGGGAGTACACCGGGGAGCTGTTTTTT. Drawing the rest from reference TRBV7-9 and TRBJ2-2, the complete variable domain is DTGVSQNPRHKITKRGQNVTFRCDPISEHNRLYWYRQTLGQGPEFLTYFQNEAQLEKSRLLSDRFSAERPKGSFSTLEIQRTEQGDSAMYLCASSFTREYTGELFFGEGSRLTVL.